This entry features one TCR beta chain sequence. Losses at the gene ends were 10 bases for V and 3 bases for J; bases not matched to a gene: 6. From germline, CDR1 is MNHEY and CDR2 SMNVEV (reference sequence). This CDR3 contains 13 residues. Primed by a sample-barcoded 5' primer and a J-beta primer mix, a second PCR proceeded for about 6 to 12 cycles. Each CDR3 protein is one row after TCRdb ran MiXCR on the 5' RACE reads. The sample has about 760,000 distinct CDR3 sequences; about 61% are singletons. This entry belongs to a study of blood T cells in healthy people across ages. Sequenced material: blood. The sequence was collected from a man in his forties or fifties in good health. The chain joins TRBV27 to TRBJ2-3, with TRBD1 matching 8 bases. Here the CDR3 reads CAIRDRMTDTQYF. CDR3 in DNA: TGTGCCATCCGGGACAGGATGACAGATACGCAGTATTTT.